The clone carrying this T cell receptor beta chain was recorded a few times. What it binds is not known. RNA was isolated and reverse transcribed to cDNA, the sequencing template. Here immunoSEQ multiplex PCR was the method, and the copy in TCRdb shows in-frame clones only, minus some. The sample has 120,000 or so clones, roughly 63% seen once. Trimming stripped 5 bases from V and 8 bases from J, with 15 bases between. CDR1 and CDR2 from the germline V gene are GTSNPN and SVGIG (reference sequence). The length of the CDR3 is 12 residues. This sample is part of a study of CD8+ T cells in alopecia areata. Broader study findings: Higher clonality and more expanded CD8+ clones appeared in lesional than normal scalp.

Treatment given: oral pan-JAK inhibitor, 5-10 mg twice daily. Peripheral blood samples and lesional scalp punch biopsies were obtained from alopecia areata patients. The rearrangement joins TRBV30 to TRBJ1-1; D ambiguous. Sample: CD8+ T cells sorted from blood, taken at week 4, from a patient treated with tofacitinib. The sequence was obtained from a human donor with alopecia areata. This CDR3 is CAWATYGLEAFF. DNA of the CDR3: TGTGCCTGGGCGACCTACGGGTTGGAAGCTTTCTTT.